This TCR beta chain was captured by sequencing in a study of STAT5B mutations in CD4+ large granular lymphocyte leukemia. The CDR3 is made up of 15 amino acids. The V end was cut by 1 base, the J end by 0 bases, with 12 bases between. CDR1 and CDR2 (germline): GTSNPN, SVGIG (reference sequence). A note on this clone: Antigen: not known.

Original processing notes: Lowest detectable productive clonotype frequency was 2.59 x 10-5. The protocol was immunoSEQ multiplex PCR, while the TCRdb copy is restricted to in-frame clones and leaves out a portion. V, J and clone size are those of that table, while D and trimming were read from the DNA. The top ten hold less than 3% of the sample, which has around 33,000 clones, roughly 71% seen once. Study-wide results and limits: TRBV06-family usage was enriched in top patient clones (8/27) versus controls (2/35). Without putative leukemic clones, patient CD4-sorted repertoires remained more clonal than healthy CD4+ repertoires. The CD4+ versus CD8+ T-LGLL clonality difference may reflect limited sample size.

J is TRBJ1-1 and V is TRBV30, with D possibly TRBD1 on 5 matching bases. The TCR was taken from a human donor in good health. Sequenced input: CD4+ T cells from blood buffy coats. Here the CDR3 DNA reads TGTGCCTGGAGTGCATTGGGACGGCTGAACACTGAAGCTTTCTTT. It translates to CAWSALGRLNTEAFF.